This T cell receptor beta chain is from a study of T cell repertoires in cytomegalovirus infection. Study information: Public TCR beta signatures marked donors with CMV infection and the matching HLA.

Germline V gene data show CDR1 as SGHTA and CDR2 as FQGNSA. CDR3 size: 19 residues. J lost 2 bases, V lost 11 bases, and 22 bases had no gene match. As regards this clonotype: Its target is not known.

Findings of the study overall: HLA-C-restricted TCR beta clonotypes specific for CMV led the ex vivo response.

One entry per CDR3 protein results from TCRdb running MiXCR on the reads. The sample holds tens of thousands of distinct CDR3 sequences, approximately 46% seen once. The specimen comprised CD8+ T cells from cultured PBMCs, sampled from culture after CMV antigen stimulation. This receptor was taken from a human donor in good health (CMV status not recorded). Some clones in this sample may be carry-over from other donors' samples. The chain employs TRBV7-2 and TRBJ1-5, with 9 bases aligning to TRBD1. The CDR3 region has the DNA TGTGCCGCAGCGGGGGCGGGACAGGGTGTGGAGGTATGCAATCAGCCCCAGCATTTT. Translation: CAAAGAGQGVEVCNQPQHF.